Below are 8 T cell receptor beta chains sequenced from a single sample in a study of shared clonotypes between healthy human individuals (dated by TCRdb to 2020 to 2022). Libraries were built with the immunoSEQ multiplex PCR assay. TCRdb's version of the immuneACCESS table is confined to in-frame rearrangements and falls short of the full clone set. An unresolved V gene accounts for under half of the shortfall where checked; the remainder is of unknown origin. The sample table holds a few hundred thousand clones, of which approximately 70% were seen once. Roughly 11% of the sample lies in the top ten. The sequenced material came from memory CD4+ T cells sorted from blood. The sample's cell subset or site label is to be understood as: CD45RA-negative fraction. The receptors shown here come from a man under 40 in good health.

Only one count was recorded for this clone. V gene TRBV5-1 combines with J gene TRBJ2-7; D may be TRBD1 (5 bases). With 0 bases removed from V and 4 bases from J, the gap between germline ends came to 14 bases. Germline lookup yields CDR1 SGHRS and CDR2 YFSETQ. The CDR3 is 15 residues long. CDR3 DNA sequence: TGCGCCAGCAGCTTGGGCCCCCCAGGGAAATACGAGCAGTACTTC. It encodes CASSLGPPGKYEQYF.

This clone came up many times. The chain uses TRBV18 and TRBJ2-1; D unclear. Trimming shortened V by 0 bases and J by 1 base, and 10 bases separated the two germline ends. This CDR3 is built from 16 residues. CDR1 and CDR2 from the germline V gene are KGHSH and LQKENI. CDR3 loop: CASSPPRRPSYNEQFF. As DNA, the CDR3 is TGTGCCAGCTCACCACCGCGCAGGCCGTCCTACAATGAGCAGTTCTTC. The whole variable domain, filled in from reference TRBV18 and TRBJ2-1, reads NAGVMQNPRHLVRRRGQEARLRCSPMKGHSHVYWYRQLPEEGLKFMVYLQKENIIDESGMPKERFSAEFPKEGPSILRIQQVVRGDSAAYFCASSPPRRPSYNEQFFGPGTRLTVL.

Here the CDR3 reads CASSQVGGATNEKLFF. The CDR3 nucleotides read TGTGCCAGCAGCCAAGTGGGGGGGGCAACTAATGAAAAACTGTTTTTT. The rearrangement uses TRBV14 and TRBJ1-4, with TRBD1 as a possible D gene (5 bases). Per the germline V gene, CDR1 is SGHDN and CDR2 is FVKESK. This CDR3 comprises 16 residues. V was clipped by 1 base and J by 0 bases, with 9 bases between them.

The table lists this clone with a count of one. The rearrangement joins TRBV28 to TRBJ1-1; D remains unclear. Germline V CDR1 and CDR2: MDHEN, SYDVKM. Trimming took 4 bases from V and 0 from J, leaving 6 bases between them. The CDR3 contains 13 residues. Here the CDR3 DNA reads TGTGCCAGCAGTTCCTCATTGAACACTGAAGCTTTCTTT. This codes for CASSSSLNTEAFF.

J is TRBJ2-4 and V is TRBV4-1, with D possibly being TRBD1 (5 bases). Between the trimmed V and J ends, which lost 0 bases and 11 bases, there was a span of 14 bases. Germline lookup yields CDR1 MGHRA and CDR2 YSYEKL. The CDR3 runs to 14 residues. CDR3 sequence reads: CASSQDPGQRVQYF. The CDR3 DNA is TGCGCCAGCAGCCAAGACCCAGGACAAAGGGTTCAGTACTTC.

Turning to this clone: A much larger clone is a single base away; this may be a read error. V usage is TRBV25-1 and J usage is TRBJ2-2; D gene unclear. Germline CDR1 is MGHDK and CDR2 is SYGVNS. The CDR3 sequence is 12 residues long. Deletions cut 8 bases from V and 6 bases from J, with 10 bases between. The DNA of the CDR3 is TGTGCCAGCGGCCTCAAGGCCGGGGAGCTGTTTTTT. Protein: CASGLKAGELFF.

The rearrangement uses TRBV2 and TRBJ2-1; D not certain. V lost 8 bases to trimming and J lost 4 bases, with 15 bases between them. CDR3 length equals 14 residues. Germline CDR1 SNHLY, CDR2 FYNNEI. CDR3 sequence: CASSEDGSYNEQFF. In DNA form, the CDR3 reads TGTGCCAGCTCCGAGGATGGGTCATACAATGAGCAGTTCTTC.

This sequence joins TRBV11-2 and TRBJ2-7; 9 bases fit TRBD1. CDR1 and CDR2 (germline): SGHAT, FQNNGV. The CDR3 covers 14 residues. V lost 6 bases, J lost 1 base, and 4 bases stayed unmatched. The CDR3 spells CASRLTGGSYEQYF. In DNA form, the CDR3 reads TGTGCCAGCAGGTTGACAGGGGGGTCCTACGAGCAGTACTTC.